This note documents a single T cell receptor beta chain sequence. Its antigen is currently unknown. This sample is drawn from a study of cytomegalovirus exposure and HLA in healthy donors. Turning to the study itself: The roughly 120 million unique TCR beta sequences, from around 200 million T cells, were found by an earlier analysis.

13 Jbeta primers and 60 Vbeta primers were used for the PCR. TCRdb's table, derived via immunoSEQ multiplex PCR, lists solely in-frame clones and lacks some. The sample lists some 86,000 clones, less than 80% seen once, with roughly 2.2% in the top ten. Findings and limits, study-wide: A later look showed TCR association rates differing by HLA locus, highest for DRB1 and lowest for HLA-C. Data from an earlier analysis indicated that most TCR beta V segments were productive either about 90% or about 30% of the time. As a later analysis showed, a missense DCLRE1C variant was linked to trimming of TCR beta V- and J-genes.

V was clipped by 3 bases and J by 2 bases, with 15 bases between them. The CDR3 loop spans 16 amino acids. Germline assignment: CDR1 SGHDT and CDR2 YYEEEE. V is TRBV5-6 and J is TRBJ1-3, with D perhaps matching TRBD1 (6 bases). Sequencing was carried out using PBMCs. This TCR came from a man aged 25 to 45 in good health and CMV-seronegative. The CDR3 region has the DNA TGTGCCAGCAGCTGGACCGGGACAACGACTGGAAACACCATATATTTT. This sequence encodes CASSWTGTTTGNTIYF.